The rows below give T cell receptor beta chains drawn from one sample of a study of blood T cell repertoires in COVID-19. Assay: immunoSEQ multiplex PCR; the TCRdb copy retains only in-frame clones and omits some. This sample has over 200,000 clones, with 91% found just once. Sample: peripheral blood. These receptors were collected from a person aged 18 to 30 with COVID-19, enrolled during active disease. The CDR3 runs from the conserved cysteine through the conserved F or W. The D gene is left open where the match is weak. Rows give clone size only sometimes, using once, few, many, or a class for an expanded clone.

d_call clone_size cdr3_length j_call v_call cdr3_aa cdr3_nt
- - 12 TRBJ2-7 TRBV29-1 CSVVAPGYEQYF TGCAGCGTTGTGGCCCCAGGGTACGAGCAGTACTTC
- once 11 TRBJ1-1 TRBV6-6 CASTFNTEAFF TGTGCCAGCACCTTCAACACTGAAGCTTTCTTT
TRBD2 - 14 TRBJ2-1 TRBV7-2 CASSLSGRGGEQFF TGTGCCAGCAGCTTGAGCGGGAGGGGCGGTGAGCAGTTCTTC
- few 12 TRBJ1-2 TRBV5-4 CASSSEVYGYTF TGTGCCAGCAGCTCAGAGGTCTATGGCTACACCTTC
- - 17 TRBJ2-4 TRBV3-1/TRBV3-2 CASSQDRWVGDKNIQYF TGTGCCAGCAGCCAAGATCGGTGGGTAGGGGACAAAAACATTCAGTACTTC
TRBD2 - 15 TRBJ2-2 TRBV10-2 CASRGLAWNTGELFF TGCGCCAGCAGAGGACTAGCTTGGAACACCGGGGAGCTGTTTTTT
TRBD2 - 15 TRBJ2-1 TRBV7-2 CASSSVAGLYNEQFF TGTGCCAGCTCCTCGGTAGCGGGACTCTACAATGAGCAGTTCTTC
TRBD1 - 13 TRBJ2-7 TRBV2 CASRRQGHYEQYF TGTGCCAGCCGGAGACAGGGGCATTACGAGCAGTACTTC
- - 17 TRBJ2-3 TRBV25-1 CASSEDRYSSSTDTQYF TGTGCCAGCAGTGAAGACAGATACAGTTCTAGCACAGATACGCAGTATTTT
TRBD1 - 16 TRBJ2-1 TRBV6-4 CASSDSPGTGVNEQFF TGTGCCAGCAGTGACTCGCCCGGGACAGGGGTCAATGAGCAGTTCTTC
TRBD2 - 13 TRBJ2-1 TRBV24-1 CATRAGADNEQFF TGTGCCACCAGAGCGGGAGCGGACAATGAGCAGTTCTTC
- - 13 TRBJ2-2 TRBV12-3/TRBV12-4 CATGIGWTGELFF TGTGCCACCGGTATCGGGTGGACCGGGGAGCTGTTTTTT
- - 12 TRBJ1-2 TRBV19 CASSLGEDGYTF TGTGCCAGTAGTTTGGGGGAGGATGGCTACACCTTC
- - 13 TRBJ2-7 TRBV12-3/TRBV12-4 CASFDMDLGEQYF TGTGCCAGCTTTGATATGGACTTAGGCGAGCAGTACTTC
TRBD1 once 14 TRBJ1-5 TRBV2 CASWTGSTDQPQHF TGTGCCAGTTGGACAGGATCAACCGATCAGCCCCAGCATTTT
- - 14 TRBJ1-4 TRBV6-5 CASRTTATNEKLFF TGTGCCAGCAGGACAACAGCAACTAATGAAAAACTGTTTTTT
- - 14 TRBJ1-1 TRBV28 CASIVKAGNTEAFF TGTGCCAGCATCGTTAAAGCGGGGAACACTGAAGCTTTCTTT
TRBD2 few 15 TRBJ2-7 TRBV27 CASSLWTSGSHEQYF TGTGCCAGCAGTTTATGGACTAGCGGGAGCCACGAGCAGTACTTC
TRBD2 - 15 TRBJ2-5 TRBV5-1 CASSLSSGRGETQYF TGCGCCAGCAGTCTTTCCAGCGGGAGAGGAGAGACCCAGTACTTC
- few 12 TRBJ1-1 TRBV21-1 CARTGKAPEAFF TGTGCCAGGACAGGGAAGGCTCCTGAAGCTTTCTTT
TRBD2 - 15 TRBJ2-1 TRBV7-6 CASRSLAGAYNEQFF TGTGCCAGCAGATCACTAGCGGGGGCTTACAATGAGCAGTTCTTC
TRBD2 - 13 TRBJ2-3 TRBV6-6 CASTGTNTDTQYF TGTGCCAGTACGGGGACTAACACAGATACGCAGTATTTT
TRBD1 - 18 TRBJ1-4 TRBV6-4 CASSDPTGTGPTNEKLFF TGTGCCAGCAGTGACCCAACCGGGACAGGGCCAACTAATGAAAAACTGTTTTTT
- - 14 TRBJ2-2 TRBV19 CASRPRGITGELFF TGTGCCAGTAGGCCAAGGGGTATTACCGGGGAGCTGTTTTTT
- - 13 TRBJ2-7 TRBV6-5 CATRGISSYEQYF TGTGCCACCCGGGGTATCTCCTCCTACGAGCAGTACTTC
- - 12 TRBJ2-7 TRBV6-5 CASSGRGYEQYF TGTGCCAGCAGCGGGAGAGGGTACGAGCAGTACTTC
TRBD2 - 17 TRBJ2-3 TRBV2 CASSGTSGSQGGGTQYF TGTGCCAGTTCGGGGACTAGCGGGTCCCAAGGTGGTGGGACGCAGTATTTT
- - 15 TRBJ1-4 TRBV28 CASITPGAPVGKLFF TGTGCCAGTATAACTCCAGGGGCCCCCGTAGGAAAACTGTTTTTT
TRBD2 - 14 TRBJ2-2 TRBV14 CASRSGSIAGELFF TGTGCCAGCAGAAGCGGGAGTATTGCCGGGGAGCTGTTTTTT
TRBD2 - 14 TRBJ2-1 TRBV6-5 CASSYSREGLEQFF TGTGCCAGCAGTTACTCTAGGGAGGGCCTTGAGCAGTTCTTC
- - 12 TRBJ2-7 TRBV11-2 CASINEGGKQYF TGTGCCAGCATCAACGAAGGCGGAAAGCAGTACTTC
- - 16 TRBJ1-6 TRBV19 CASSMLSGEHNSPLHF TGTGCCAGTAGTATGCTATCAGGGGAACATAATTCACCCCTCCACTTT
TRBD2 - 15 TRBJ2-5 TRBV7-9 CASSLSGGGEETQYF TGTGCCAGCAGCCTCAGCGGCGGGGGAGAAGAGACCCAGTACTTC
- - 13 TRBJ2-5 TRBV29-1 CSVGPWQGETQYF TGCAGCGTTGGCCCATGGCAGGGGGAGACCCAGTACTTC
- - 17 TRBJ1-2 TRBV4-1 CASSQVPQGPDPHGYTF TGCGCCAGCAGCCAAGTCCCCCAGGGCCCCGACCCCCATGGCTACACCTTC
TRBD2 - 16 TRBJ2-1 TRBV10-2 CASKSRTSGDHNEQFF TGCGCCAGCAAGAGCCGGACTAGCGGGGATCACAATGAGCAGTTCTTC
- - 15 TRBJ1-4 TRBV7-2 CASSPYVATNEKLFF TGTGCCAGCAGCCCTTACGTAGCAACTAATGAAAAACTGTTTTTT
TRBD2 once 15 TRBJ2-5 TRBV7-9 CASSLSGRPEETQYF TGTGCCAGCAGCCTTAGCGGGAGGCCTGAAGAGACCCAGTACTTC
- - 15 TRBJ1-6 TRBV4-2 CASSQDFEGLSPLHF TGTGCCAGCAGCCAAGATTTCGAGGGCCTCTCACCCCTCCACTTT
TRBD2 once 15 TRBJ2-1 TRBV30 CAWSDTSGAYNEQFF TGTGCCTGGAGTGATACTAGCGGGGCCTACAATGAGCAGTTCTTC
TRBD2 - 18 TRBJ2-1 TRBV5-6 CASSFGLAGPSSYNEQFF TGTGCCAGCAGCTTTGGCCTAGCGGGCCCTAGCTCCTACAATGAGCAGTTCTTC
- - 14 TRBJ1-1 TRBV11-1 CASSLNGENTEAFF TGTGCCAGCAGCTTAAACGGTGAGAACACTGAAGCTTTCTTT
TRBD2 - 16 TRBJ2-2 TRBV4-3 CASSQGIAGVFGELFF TGCGCCAGCAGCCAAGGGATAGCGGGAGTATTCGGGGAGCTGTTTTTT
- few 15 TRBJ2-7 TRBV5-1 CASSANTGSGYEQYF TGCGCCAGCAGTGCCAACACAGGGAGCGGCTACGAGCAGTACTTC